This record concerns one TCR beta chain sequence. Patients in Seattle were enrolled during active infection, then followed longitudinally. The data originate from a study of blood T cell repertoires in COVID-19. Study-wide background: There were acute and convalescent COVID-19 samples, and they came from the United States, Italy and Spain. PBMCs, B-cell-depleted T cells, or T cells were the source of the cDNA or gDNA that made up the material.

Original handling: Cell counts per sample came from amplifying reference gene primers. The repertoire was sequenced with immunoSEQ multiplex PCR; TCRdb's copy has only in-frame clones and lacks some. The D gene and trimming were derived from the DNA, and the V and J assignments and clone size from that table. The data show over 250,000 clones, 70% to 90% seen once. The CDR3 sequence is 15 residues long. Germline lookup yields CDR1 SGDLS and CDR2 YYNGEE. The V gene end was trimmed by 0 bases and the J gene end by 8 bases; junction bases not matched to a gene: 6. Sequencing used peripheral blood. V usage is TRBV9 and J usage is TRBJ1-4; 8 positions match TRBD1. This sequence was found in a woman in her forties or fifties with COVID-19, enrolled during active disease. The CDR3: CASSVGTGMDEKLFF. The CDR3 region has the DNA TGTGCCAGCAGCGTAGGGACAGGGATGGACGAAAAACTGTTTTTT.